This record concerns one T cell receptor beta chain sequence. These data are taken from a study of blood T cell repertoires in COVID-19. Overall study context: Sites across the United States, Italy and Spain contributed samples from acute and convalescent COVID-19. The analysed material was cDNA or gDNA that came from T cells, B-cell-depleted T cells, or PBMCs.

In the original analysis: By means of reference gene primer amplification, nucleated cell counts were estimated. Some clones are missing from TCRdb's copy, which holds only in-frame ones; the method was immunoSEQ multiplex PCR. The V and J calls and clone size come from that table; D and trimming were worked out from the DNA. This sample yields 60,000 to 70,000 clones, of which 70% to 80% are seen a single time; 40% to 60% belongs to the top ten. Trimming cost V 0 bases and J 8 bases; bases outside gene matches: 4. Germline V lookup: CDR1 MNHNS, CDR2 SASEGT. CDR3 length: 15 amino acids. V usage is TRBV6-1 and J usage is TRBJ2-7; 13 bases fit TRBD2. Sequences were obtained from peripheral blood. This sequence was found in a woman over 75 with acute or convalescent COVID-19. CDR3 sequence: CASSEAGTSGNKQYF. The CDR3 coding sequence is TGTGCCAGCAGTGAAGCGGGGACTAGCGGGAATAAGCAGTACTTC.